This TCR beta chain stems from a study of blood T cell repertoires in COVID-19. Study information: In each case, the material was cDNA or gDNA derived from T cells, B-cell-depleted T cells, or PBMCs.

In the authors' methods: From reference gene primer amplification, estimates of nucleated cell counts were derived. The data were produced by immunoSEQ multiplex PCR, yet TCRdb's version contains in-frame clones alone and is incomplete. The DNA gave D and trimming, while V, J and clone size come from that table. The sample contains about 250,000 clones, just under 90% of which appear only once. This receptor was obtained from a woman in her 30s with acute COVID-19. Sequences were obtained from PBMCs or T cells enriched from blood (not recorded which).

The CDR3, as DNA: TGTGCCAGCAGCTTAGGGGCGGGGGAGTCGAATGAGCAGTTCTTC. It translates to CASSLGAGESNEQFF. The V and J genes are TRBV7-9 and TRBJ2-1, with 7 bases lining up with TRBD2. J was trimmed by 7 bases and V by 1 base; bases with no gene match: 7. This CDR3 spans 15 amino acids. From germline, CDR1 is SEHNR and CDR2 FQNEAQ (reference sequence).